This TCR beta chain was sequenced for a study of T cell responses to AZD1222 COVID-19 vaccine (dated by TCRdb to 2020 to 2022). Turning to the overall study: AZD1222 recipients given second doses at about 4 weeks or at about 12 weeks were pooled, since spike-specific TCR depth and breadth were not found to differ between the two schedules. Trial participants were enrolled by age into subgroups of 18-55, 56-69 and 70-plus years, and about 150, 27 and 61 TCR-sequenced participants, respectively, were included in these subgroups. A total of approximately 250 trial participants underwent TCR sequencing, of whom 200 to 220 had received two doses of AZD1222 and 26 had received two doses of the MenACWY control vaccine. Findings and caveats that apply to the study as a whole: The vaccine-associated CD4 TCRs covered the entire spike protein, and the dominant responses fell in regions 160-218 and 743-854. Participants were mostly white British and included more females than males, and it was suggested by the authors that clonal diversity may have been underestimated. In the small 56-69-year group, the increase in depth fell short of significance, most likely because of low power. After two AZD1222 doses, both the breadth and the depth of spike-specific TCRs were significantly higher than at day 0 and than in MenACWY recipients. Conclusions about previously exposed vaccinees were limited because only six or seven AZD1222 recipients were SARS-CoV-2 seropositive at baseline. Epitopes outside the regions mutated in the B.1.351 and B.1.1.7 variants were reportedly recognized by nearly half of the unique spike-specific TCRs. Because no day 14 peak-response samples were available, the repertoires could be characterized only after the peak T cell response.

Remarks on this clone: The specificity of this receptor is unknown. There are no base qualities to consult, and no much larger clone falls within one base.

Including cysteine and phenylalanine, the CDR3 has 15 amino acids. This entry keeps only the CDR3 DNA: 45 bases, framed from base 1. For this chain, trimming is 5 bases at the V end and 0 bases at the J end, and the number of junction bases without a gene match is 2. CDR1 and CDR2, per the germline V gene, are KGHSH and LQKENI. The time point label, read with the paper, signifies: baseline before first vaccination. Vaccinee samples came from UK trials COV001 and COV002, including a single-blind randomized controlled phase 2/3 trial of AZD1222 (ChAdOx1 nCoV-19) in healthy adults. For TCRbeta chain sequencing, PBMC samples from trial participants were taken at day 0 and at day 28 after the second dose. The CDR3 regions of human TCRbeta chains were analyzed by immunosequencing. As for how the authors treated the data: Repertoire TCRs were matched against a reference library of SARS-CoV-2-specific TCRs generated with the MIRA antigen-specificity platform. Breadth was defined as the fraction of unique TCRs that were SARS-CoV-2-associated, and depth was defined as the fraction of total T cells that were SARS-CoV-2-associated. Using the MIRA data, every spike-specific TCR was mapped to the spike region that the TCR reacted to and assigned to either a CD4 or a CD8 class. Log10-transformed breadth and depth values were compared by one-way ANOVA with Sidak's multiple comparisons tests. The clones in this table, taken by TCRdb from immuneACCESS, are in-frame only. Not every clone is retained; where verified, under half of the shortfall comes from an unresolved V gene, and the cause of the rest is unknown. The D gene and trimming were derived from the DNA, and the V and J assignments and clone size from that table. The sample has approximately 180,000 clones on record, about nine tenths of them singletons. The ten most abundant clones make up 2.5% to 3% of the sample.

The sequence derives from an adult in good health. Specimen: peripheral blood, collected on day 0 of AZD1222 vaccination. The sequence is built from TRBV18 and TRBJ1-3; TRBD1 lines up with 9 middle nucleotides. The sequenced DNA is TGTGCCAGCTCAGACAGGGGGAACTCTGGAAACACCATATATTTT. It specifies CASSDRGNSGNTIYF.